This T cell receptor beta chain stems from a study of blood T cell repertoires in COVID-19. Background on the study: Acute and convalescent COVID-19 specimens originated in the United States, Italy and Spain. Sample material is recorded as cDNA or gDNA derived from T cells, B-cell-depleted T cells, or PBMCs.

The CDR3 contains 18 residues. V lost 2 bases, J lost 0 bases, and 17 bases lay in between. In germline, CDR1 is MDHEN, CDR2 SYDVKM. Original handling: Reference gene primers were amplified, and this amplification served to estimate nucleated cell counts. Method: immunoSEQ multiplex PCR; TCRdb's copy keeps in-frame clones and lacks some. The V and J calls and clone size are taken from that table; D and trimming were inferred from the DNA. This table has about 410,000 clones, over 75% appearing once. Patients from Seattle were sampled longitudinally, starting during active infection. This sequence originates from a woman aged 40 to 55 with COVID-19, enrolled during active disease. V is TRBV28 and J is TRBJ1-5; D perhaps matches TRBD1 (5 bases). The sample taken for sequencing was peripheral blood. The CDR3 DNA is TGTGCCAGCAGTTTACGGCAGGGTAGGGGCCATAGCAATCAGCCCCAGCATTTT. Protein product: CASSLRQGRGHSNQPQHF.